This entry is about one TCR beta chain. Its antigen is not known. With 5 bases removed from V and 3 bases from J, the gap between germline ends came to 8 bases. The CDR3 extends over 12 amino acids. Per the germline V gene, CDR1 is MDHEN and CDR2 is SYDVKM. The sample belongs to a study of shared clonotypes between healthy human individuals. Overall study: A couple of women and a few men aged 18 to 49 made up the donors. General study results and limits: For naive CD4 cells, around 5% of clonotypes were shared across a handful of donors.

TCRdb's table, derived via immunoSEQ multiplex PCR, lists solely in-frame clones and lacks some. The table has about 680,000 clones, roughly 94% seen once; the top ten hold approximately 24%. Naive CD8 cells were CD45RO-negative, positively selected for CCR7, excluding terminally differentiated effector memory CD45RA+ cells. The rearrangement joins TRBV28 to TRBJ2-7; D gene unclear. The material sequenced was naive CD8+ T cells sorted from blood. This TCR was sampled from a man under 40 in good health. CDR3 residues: CASSADNYEQYF. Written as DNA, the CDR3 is TGTGCCAGCAGTGCCGACAACTACGAGCAGTACTTC.